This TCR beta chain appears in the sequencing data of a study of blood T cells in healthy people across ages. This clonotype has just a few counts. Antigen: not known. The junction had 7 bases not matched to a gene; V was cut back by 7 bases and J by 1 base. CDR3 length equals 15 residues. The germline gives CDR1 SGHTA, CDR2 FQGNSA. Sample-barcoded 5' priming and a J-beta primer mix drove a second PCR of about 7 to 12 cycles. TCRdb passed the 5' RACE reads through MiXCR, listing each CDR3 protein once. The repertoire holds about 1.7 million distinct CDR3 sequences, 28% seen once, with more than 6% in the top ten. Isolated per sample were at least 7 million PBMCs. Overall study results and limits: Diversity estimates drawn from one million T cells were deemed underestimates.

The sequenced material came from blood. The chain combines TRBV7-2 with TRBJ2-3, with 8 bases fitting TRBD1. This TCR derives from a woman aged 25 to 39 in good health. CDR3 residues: CASTQGAIRTDTQYF. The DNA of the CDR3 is TGTGCCAGCACCCAGGGGGCGATCCGCACAGATACGCAGTATTTT.